What follows describes a single TCR beta chain. Its antigen is unknown. The sample is drawn from a study of Ad26.COV2.S vaccination and SARS-CoV-2 variants. Treatment meaning: around 19 received Ad26.COV2.S at low or high dose, single or two shots; a few received placebo; per-sample allocation not given. Day 63 following the first vaccine or placebo injection was when the samples were taken. Produced via immunoSEQ multiplex PCR; TCRdb's table is partial and in-frame only. The data hold approximately 460,000 clones, with roughly nine tenths observed a single time. The V end was cut by 2 bases, the J end by 6 bases, with 17 bases between. CDR1 is KGHSH and CDR2 is LQKENI in the germline V gene. The length of the CDR3 is 15 residues. Study findings and constraints: Vaccine recipients showed a spike-specific TCR breadth that was higher than in placebo recipients.

The source material was peripheral blood, sampled in a trial of Ad26.COV2.S vaccine versus placebo. This sequence joins TRBV18 and TRBJ2-7, with a weak D call TRBD2 (6 bases). The TCR sequence derives from a person aged 18-65 years who received the Ad26.COV2.S COVID-19 vaccine or a placebo. CDR3 in DNA: TGTGCCAGCTCACCAGGACGGGACGGGGGTGGCGAGCAGTACTTC. This gives the protein CASSPGRDGGGEQYF.